This T cell receptor beta chain was sequenced in a study of CD8+ T cells in alopecia areata. The overall study: The share of scalp area affected provided the severity score for treated patients. The study, taken as a whole, reports: Sequencing of scalp tissue also captures the resident alphabeta T cells of normal skin. Within the top 100, expanded CD8+ clones significantly decreased with tofacitinib, as did scalp clonality.

Treatment described: oral pan-JAK inhibitor, 5-10 mg twice daily. CDR1 and CDR2 (germline): SGHNT, YENEEA. The CDR3 is 17 residues long. The V gene lost 3 bases and the J gene lost 7 bases, with 25 bases spanning the gap. As for this clone: The antigen is undetermined.

RNA extraction was followed by reverse transcription into cDNA, which acted as the sequencing template. Here immunoSEQ multiplex PCR was the method, and the copy in TCRdb shows in-frame clones only, minus some. The sample has about 220,000 clones; about 58% are singletons. V is TRBV11-3 and J is TRBJ2-7; a possible D gene is TRBD2 (6 bases). The receptor comes from a human donor with alopecia areata. The sequenced sample was CD4+ T cells sorted from blood, obtained at week 4, from a patient treated with tofacitinib. This CDR3 reads CASSFQRPGLLNGEQYF. The CDR3 coding sequence is TGTGCCAGCAGCTTCCAACGTCCGGGACTCCTTAATGGTGAGCAGTACTTC.